One sample yielded the 29 T cell receptor beta chains listed below, sequenced in a study of T-cell memory formation after mild COVID-19. A single record per CDR3 protein comes from TCRdb applying MiXCR to the 5' RACE reads. Among 100,000 to 130,000 distinct CDR3 sequences listed, around 17% were seen once. Sequencing used PBMCs or a T cell subset sorted from them (not recorded which). These receptors were taken from a man between 18 and 35 years old who had mild COVID-19 (a few samples of this study predate the infection). Cell type and time point are not known.

V usage is TRBV5-6 and J usage is TRBJ1-2, with D unclear. Germline CDR1 is SGHDT and CDR2 is YYEEEE. V was pared by 1 base and J by 8 bases, with 12 bases between. The CDR3 has 13 amino acids. The CDR3: CASSLMGLRGYTF. CDR3 nucleotides: TGTGCCAGCAGCTTGATGGGCCTGCGGGGCTACACCTTC.

This chain links TRBV7-2 with TRBJ2-5; 8 bases map to TRBD2. CDR1 and CDR2 from the germline V gene are SGHTA and FQGNSA. This CDR3 contains 16 residues. J was trimmed by 2 bases and V by 0 bases; bases with no gene match: 5. The CDR3: CASSLAPGGEQETQYF. The CDR3 DNA follows: TGTGCCAGCAGCTTAGCCCCGGGGGGGGAACAAGAGACCCAGTACTTC.

This rearrangement joins TRBV12-3 or TRBV12-4 to TRBJ1-3; D is unclear. Deletions cut 8 bases from V and 6 bases from J, with 17 bases between. The CDR3 totals 14 residues. CDR3 DNA sequence: TGTGCCAGCTCGGAGACCTGGACGGAAAACACCATATATTTT. This encodes CASSETWTENTIYF.

The V and J genes are TRBV12-3 or TRBV12-4 and TRBJ1-4, with D perhaps matching TRBD1 (5 bases). Trimming left V 8 bases short and J 6 bases short, with 13 bases between. The CDR3 contains 13 residues. CDR3 residues: CASVRGRDEKLFF. The CDR3 DNA is TGTGCCAGCGTAAGGGGCAGGGATGAAAAACTGTTTTTT.

The V call is TRBV3-1, the J call TRBJ2-3; possibly TRBD1 for D (5 bases). V shed 3 bases and J shed 5 bases, with 9 bases lying between them. The germline gives CDR1 LGHDT, CDR2 YNNKEL (reference sequence). CDR3 length: 13 residues. In DNA, the CDR3 is TGTGCCAGCAGCCAGGGGCGGCGAGATACGCAGTATTTT. Encoded protein: CASSQGRRDTQYF.

This clonotype was counted only a few times. The chain uses TRBV20-1 and TRBJ2-3; a weak D match, TRBD2 (6 bases). The V gene's germline CDR1 is DFQATT and CDR2 SNEGSKA (reference sequence). CDR3 length: 13 amino acids. The V end lost 1 base, the J end lost 6 bases, and 11 bases lay between the germline ends. For the CDR3, the DNA is TGCAGTGCTAGAGCTCCAGGGAGGGATACGCAGTATTTT. This gives the protein CSARAPGRDTQYF.

In this sample, this clonotype turned up a few times. The chain links TRBV11-2 to TRBJ2-3, with TRBD1 matching over 7 bases. Germline CDR1 SGHAT, CDR2 FQNNGV. The CDR3 consists of 15 residues. The J segment lost 5 bases and the V segment lost 1 base, leaving 6 bases of the junction unmatched. The CDR3 bases are TGTGCCAGCAGCTTAGCCCTTCGACAGGGAGATACGCAGTATTTT. Translating gives CASSLALRQGDTQYF.

V and J are TRBV4-3 and TRBJ2-1; D uncertain. The V end lost 0 bases, the J end lost 9 bases, and 9 bases lay between the germline ends. Per germline, CDR1 LGHNA and CDR2 YSLEER. The CDR3 runs 13 residues. The CDR3 is CASSQEVWSEQFF. Here the CDR3 DNA reads TGCGCCAGCAGCCAAGAAGTTTGGAGTGAGCAGTTCTTC.

This clonotype was counted a single time. The CDR3 bases are TGTGCCAGCAAACCTAGACAGGGAGTAGGTGAAGCTTTCTTT. The encoded protein is CASKPRQGVGEAFF. V gene TRBV6-1 combines with J gene TRBJ1-1; 7 bases are shared with TRBD1. Germline V CDR1 and CDR2: MNHNS, SASEGT. CDR3 length equals 14 residues. With 7 bases clipped from V and 7 bases from J, the junction kept 12 bases outside the gene matches.

This clonotype was detected a few times. V and J are TRBV2 and TRBJ2-2; no firm D call. The CDR3 has 15 amino acids. The V gene lost 7 bases and the J gene lost 0 bases, with 12 bases spanning the gap. Germline V CDR1 and CDR2: SNHLY, FYNNEI. The CDR3 region has the DNA TGTGCCAGCATTGGTTCTTACGCGAACACCGGGGAGCTGTTTTTT. Residues: CASIGSYANTGELFF.

The V call is TRBV5-4, the J call TRBJ2-3; unclear D gene. CDR1 is SGHNT and CDR2 is YYREEE in the germline V gene (reference sequence). The CDR3 sequence is 12 residues long. V was shortened by 4 bases and J by 2 bases, with 5 bases between the two germline ends. The CDR3 reads CASSVHTDTQYF. DNA of the CDR3: TGTGCCAGCAGCGTCCACACAGATACGCAGTATTTT.

The CDR3 DNA reads TGTGCCAGCAGTGTTCACCCCAAAAACATTCAGTACTTC. It yields the protein CASSVHPKNIQYF. This chain uses TRBV2 with TRBJ2-4; D call uncertain. This CDR3 is 13 amino acids long. Trimming stripped 4 bases from V and 2 bases from J, with 6 bases between. Germline CDR1 SNHLY, CDR2 FYNNEI.

This chain connects TRBV29-1 to TRBJ2-1; D remains unclear. The CDR3 spans 10 residues. Per germline, CDR1 SQVTM and CDR2 ANQGSEA. Trimming removed 4 bases at V and 6 bases at J, with 4 bases between. The chain's CDR3 is CSVGINEQFF. The DNA of the CDR3 is TGCAGCGTTGGGATCAATGAGCAGTTCTTC.

The V call is TRBV7-2, the J call TRBJ2-3; D not resolved. Germline V gene sequence: CDR1 SGHTA, CDR2 FQGNSA. The CDR3 is made up of 12 amino acids. V gave up 5 bases and J gave up 5 bases, with 8 bases separating them. This CDR3 is CASSPPIDTQYF. In DNA, the CDR3 is TGTGCCAGCAGCCCTCCTATAGATACGCAGTATTTT.

This clonotype was detected many times. The chain couples TRBV11-1 to TRBJ1-2; 8 bases fit TRBD1. The CDR3 covers 13 residues. V shed 5 bases and J 4 bases; nucleotides not matched to a gene: 3. Germline V CDR1 and CDR2: SGHAT, FQDESV (reference sequence). In DNA, the CDR3 is TGTGCCAGCAGCCCGGACAGGGCCTATGGCTACACCTTC. Protein: CASSPDRAYGYTF. The full variable domain, its missing parts supplied by reference TRBV11-1 and TRBJ1-2, is EAEVAQSPRYKITEKSQAVAFWCDPISGHATLYWYRQILGQGPELLVQFQDESVVDDSQLPKDRFSAERLKGVDSTLKIQPAELGDSAMYLCASSPDRAYGYTFGSGTRLTVV.

This clonotype occurred many times. The J gene is TRBJ2-5, the V gene TRBV3-1; no definite D call. V was cut by 0 bases and J by 4 bases, with 3 bases left in between. The CDR3 covers 12 residues. Germline assignment: CDR1 LGHDT and CDR2 YNNKEL (reference sequence). The CDR3 bases are TGTGCCAGCAGCCAAGACGGAGAGACCCAGTACTTC. Protein sequence: CASSQDGETQYF.

This clonotype was recorded a few times. The chain employs TRBV4-3 and TRBJ2-3; TRBD2 matches 9 bases. From germline, CDR1 is LGHNA and CDR2 YSLEER. Trimming cost V 0 bases and J 2 bases; bases outside gene matches: 12. This CDR3 is 19 amino acids long. In DNA form, the CDR3 reads TGCGCCAGCAGCCAAGACACCCCGTCTGGCGGGGGGGCCACAGATACGCAGTATTTT. It translates to CASSQDTPSGGGATDTQYF.

This clonotype was detected a few times. CDR3 DNA sequence: TGTGCCAGCAGCTTCACCACAGCCTACGAGCAGTACGTC. Translating it yields CASSFTTAYEQYV. The V gene is TRBV7-2, the J gene TRBJ2-7; D is undetermined. V was shortened by 3 bases and J by 2 bases, with 8 bases between the two germline ends. CDR3 size: 13 residues. The germline CDR1 and CDR2 sequences are SGHTA and FQGNSA.

The chain has TRBV9 and TRBJ2-5, with 7 bases identical to TRBD2. Germline trimming cut 4 bases from V and 3 bases from J; bases unmatched to any gene: 6. The CDR3 has 14 residues. CDR1 is SGDLS and CDR2 is YYNGEE in the germline V gene. The CDR3 here is CASSPGGTKETQYF. CDR3 coding DNA: TGTGCCAGCAGCCCCGGGGGGACCAAAGAGACCCAGTACTTC.

The genes are TRBV28 and TRBJ2-7, with D possibly being TRBD1 (5 bases). Trimming cost V 6 bases and J 5 bases, with 17 bases left between them. The CDR3 runs to 14 residues. Germline V gene sequence: CDR1 MDHEN, CDR2 SYDVKM. The CDR3 DNA reads as TGTGCCAGCAGCCCTGGGCAGGGCTTCGACGAGCAGTACGTC. Translation gives CASSPGQGFDEQYV.

This clonotype turned up a few times. This chain joins TRBV6-2 or TRBV6-3 and TRBJ2-3, with TRBD2 as a possible D gene (5 bases). This CDR3 is built from 15 residues. Germline CDR1 reads MNHEY; CDR2 reads SVGEGT. Trimming took off 10 bases at V and 8 bases at J, with 25 bases between the two ends. CDR3 DNA: TGTGCCACGGAGGAGACATCGGGCCTCGGTCTTACGCAGTATTTT. Protein sequence: CATEETSGLGLTQYF.

This clonotype was counted ten times or more. This chain connects TRBV9 to TRBJ2-6; D remains unclear. The V gene's germline CDR1 is SGDLS and CDR2 YYNGEE. The CDR3 sequence is 18 residues long. V was trimmed by 2 bases and J by 0 bases, leaving 15 bases between them. DNA for the CDR3: TGTGCCAGCAGCGTTGTAGGGCTTAGTTCCTCTGGGGCCAACGTCCTGACTTTC. This codes for CASSVVGLSSSGANVLTF.

In its sample, this clonotype was seen a few times. V and J are TRBV10-3 and TRBJ2-5; D not certain. The V and J ends lost 4 bases and 2 bases respectively, with 8 bases between them. Germline V gives CDR1 ENHRY, CDR2 SYGVKD. The CDR3 sequence is 13 residues long. Written as DNA, the CDR3 is TGTGCCATCAGTGGGTACGGACAAGAGACCCAGTACTTC. Amino acids: CAISGYGQETQYF.

This clonotype was picked up a small number of times. The chain joins TRBV12-3 or TRBV12-4 to TRBJ2-3, with D tentatively TRBD1 (6 bases). The CDR3 consists of 13 residues. V lost 5 bases and J lost 7, with 13 bases in between. The chain's CDR3 is CASSLLRGNTQYF. The CDR3 DNA sequence: TGTGCCAGCAGTCTCCTCAGGGGAAATACGCAGTATTTT.

The chain employs TRBV3-1 and TRBJ1-1; 8 bases line up with TRBD1. Germline values: CDR1 LGHDT, CDR2 YNNKEL (reference sequence). The CDR3 is 16 amino acids. The V and J ends lost 4 bases and 2 bases, in that order; junction bases with no gene match: 9. In DNA form, the CDR3 reads TGTGCCAGCAGCCGCGGACAGGGCTCGGTAAACACTGAAGCTTTCTTT. It is translated as CASSRGQGSVNTEAFF. Based on the CDR3 plus reference TRBV3-1 and TRBJ1-1, the full variable domain is DTAVSQTPKYLVTQMGNDKSIKCEQNLGHDTMYWYKQDSKKFLKIMFSYNNKELIINETVPNRFSPKSPDKAHLNLHINSLELGDSAVYFCASSRGQGSVNTEAFFGQGTRLTVV.

This clonotype was counted ten times or more. The chain joins TRBV20-1 to TRBJ1-5, with D perhaps matching TRBD1 (5 bases). The CDR3 is made up of 12 amino acids. The germline V gene has CDR1 DFQATT and CDR2 SNEGSKA (reference sequence). Between the trimmed V and J ends, which lost 5 bases and 8 bases, there was a span of 13 bases. CDR3 in DNA: TGCAGTGCTGACCACCCGGGGGAGCCCCAGCATTTT. It specifies CSADHPGEPQHF.

This rearrangement joins TRBV7-3 to TRBJ2-2, with a weak D call TRBD1 (6 bases). The V end was cut by 0 bases, the J end by 4 bases, with 18 bases between. The germline gives CDR1 SGHTA, CDR2 FQGTGA. The CDR3 totals 18 residues. CDR3 residues: CASSLTGPEQGSTGELFF. CDR3 in DNA: TGTGCCAGCAGCTTAACAGGGCCGGAACAGGGCTCCACCGGGGAGCTGTTTTTT. Complete variable domain (other parts from reference TRBV7-3 and TRBJ2-2): GAGVSQTPSNKVTEKGKYVELRCDPISGHTALYWYRQSLGQGPEFLIYFQGTGAADDSGLPNDRFFAVRPEGSVSTLKIQRTERGDSAVYLCASSLTGPEQGSTGELFFGEGSRLTVL.

This clonotype was recorded a few times. The rearrangement joins TRBV29-1 to TRBJ1-6; D possibly corresponds to TRBD1 (5 bases). This CDR3 region has 12 residues. V gave up 6 bases and J gave up 7 bases, with 10 bases separating them. The germline gives CDR1 SQVTM, CDR2 ANQGSEA. CDR3 nucleotide sequence: TGCAGCGTCCGCGAGGGGAATTCACCCCTCCACTTT. Translated, it gives CSVREGNSPLHF.

This clonotype has only a few counts. This chain connects TRBV7-2 to TRBJ1-3, with D maybe TRBD1 (5 bases). The CDR3 totals 14 residues. V was pared by 3 bases and J by 4 bases, with 10 bases between. Germline V gene sequence: CDR1 SGHTA, CDR2 FQGNSA. The CDR3, as DNA: TGTGCCAGCAGCTTCCAGGGAGACGGAAACACCATATATTTT. Translated, it gives CASSFQGDGNTIYF.